This TCR beta chain emerged from a study of somatic mutations in cytotoxic T cells in rheumatoid arthritis. This CDR3 contains 16 residues. The germline CDR1 and CDR2 sequences are GTSNPN and SVGIG (reference sequence). Trimming cost V 2 bases and J 0 bases; bases outside gene matches: 6. Clones were read by immunoSEQ multiplex PCR, and TCRdb kept only the in-frame ones, dropping some. The top ten hold about 21% of the sample, which has some 17,000 clones, around 80% seen once. Study observations and caveats: It was found that CD8+ T-cell clonality in rheumatoid arthritis patients did not differ significantly from that in age-matched healthy controls.

On this clone itself: Its cognate antigen is unknown.

The chain is built from TRBV30 and TRBJ1-5, with 8 bases that match TRBD1. The clonotype originates from an adult with rheumatoid arthritis. Specimen: CD8+ T cells sorted from blood. The CDR3 nucleotides read TGTGCCTGGAGTCTTACAGGGGGTTATAGCAATCAGCCCCAGCATTTT. Its protein is CAWSLTGGYSNQPQHF.